Sequencing of this T cell receptor beta chain was carried out in a study of multiple sclerosis patients with progressive multifocal leukoencephalopathy. In the case of this clone: Its antigen is unknown.

Study-wide results and limits: Findings may reflect JC virus infection or just general immunocompromise.

The data were produced by immunoSEQ multiplex PCR, yet TCRdb's version contains in-frame clones alone and is incomplete. Of about 25,000 clones listed, approximately 90% are singletons. The time point denotes: more than ten months of natalizumab therapy. Every listed patient previously received interferon beta; all PML patients were women. This CDR3 has 16 amino acids. Germline CDR1 LNHDA, CDR2 SQIVND (reference sequence). V lost 2 bases, J lost 0 bases, and 11 bases lay in between. The V gene is TRBV19, the J gene TRBJ1-5; D not certain. Here the sequenced sample was PBMCs, taken from a patient treated with natalizumab. The TCR was taken from a man aged 25-45 years with multiple sclerosis. CDR3 amino acids: CASSIQFSYSNQPQHF. CDR3 sequence (DNA): TGTGCCAGTAGTATACAGTTTAGTTATAGCAATCAGCCCCAGCATTTT.